The 9 T cell receptor beta chains listed next were all sequenced from one sample in a study of shared clonotypes between healthy human individuals. TCRdb's copy holds only in-frame clones and misses some; the assay was immunoSEQ multiplex PCR. The sample has roughly 2,000,000 clones; approximately 95% are singletons. Selected positively for CCR7 and CD45RO-negative, naive CD8 cells excluded terminally differentiated effector memory CD45RA+ cells. Sample: naive CD8+ T cells sorted from blood. Source of these receptors: a man aged 18 to 30 in good health.

This sequence joins TRBV18 and TRBJ1-6, with unresolved D. The CDR3 spans 15 residues. Germline V gene lookup returns CDR1 KGHSH and CDR2 LQKENI. V was cut by 2 bases and J by 10 bases, with 15 bases left in between. Here the CDR3 reads CASSPAKGIGSPLHF. CDR3 nucleotide sequence: TGTGCCAGCTCACCAGCGAAGGGAATTGGCTCACCCCTCCACTTT. Full variable domain (outside the CDR3, taken from reference TRBV18 and TRBJ1-6): NAGVMQNPRHLVRRRGQEARLRCSPMKGHSHVYWYRQLPEEGLKFMVYLQKENIIDESGMPKERFSAEFPKEGPSILRIQQVVRGDSAAYFCASSPAKGIGSPLHFGNGTRLTVT.

This clone was picked up one time. The chain couples TRBV25-1 to TRBJ2-5; 7 bases fit TRBD2. The CDR3 loop spans 13 amino acids. Germline CDR1 MGHDK, CDR2 SYGVNS. V was clipped by 3 bases and J by 4 bases; unmatched bases: 2. The CDR3 spells CASSEPSGETQYF. In DNA, the CDR3 is TGTGCCAGCAGTGAGCCTAGCGGAGAGACCCAGTACTTC.

The rearrangement joins TRBV11-3 to TRBJ2-1; D is uncertain. The CDR3 contains 15 residues. From germline, CDR1 is SGHNT and CDR2 YENEEA. V was shortened by 1 base and J by 0 bases, with 7 bases between the two germline ends. The CDR3 here is CASSLGRSSYNEQFF. Written as DNA, the CDR3 is TGTGCCAGCAGCTTAGGACGGAGCTCCTACAATGAGCAGTTCTTC.

This clone was seen only a few times. The same CDR3 arises from other DNA sequences in this sample as well. For the CDR3, the DNA is TGCGCCAGCAGCTTGAGAGCACAGAACACTGAAGCTTTCTTT. Its protein is CASSLRAQNTEAFF. The genes are TRBV5-1 and TRBJ1-1; D gene ambiguous. The CDR3 is 14 amino acids. V lost 1 base and J lost 1, with 8 bases in between. Germline CDR1 and CDR2: SGHRS and YFSETQ.

This sequence joins TRBV28 and TRBJ2-7, with unresolved D. V dropped 7 bases and J dropped 3 bases, with 19 bases sitting between them. The V gene's germline CDR1 is MDHEN and CDR2 SYDVKM. CDR3 length: 15 amino acids. The CDR3, as DNA: TGTGCCAGCACCTCTGACGTCTTCGGAGACTACGAGCAGTACTTC. Protein product: CASTSDVFGDYEQYF.

The gene calls are TRBV30 and TRBJ2-7; tentatively, D is TRBD2 (6 bases). Trimming pared 5 bases from V and 6 bases from J, leaving 17 bases between. This CDR3 is built from 13 residues. Germline lookup yields CDR1 GTSNPN and CDR2 SVGIG (reference sequence). This chain's CDR3 is CAWSPGSTGEQYF. CDR3 DNA sequence: TGTGCCTGGTCCCCCGGGAGCACGGGCGAGCAGTACTTC.

This clone was counted once. The J gene is TRBJ1-3, the V gene TRBV7-4; tentative D call: TRBD1 (5 bases). V gave up 1 base and J gave up 0 bases, with 19 bases separating them. The CDR3 runs to 19 residues. CDR1 and CDR2 from the germline V gene are SGHVT and SQSDAQ. The CDR3 loop is CASSLEGLCRPPSGNTIYF. The CDR3 coding sequence is TGTGCCAGCAGCTTAGAGGGACTTTGCCGGCCTCCCTCTGGAAACACCATATATTTT.

This chain links TRBV7-9 with TRBJ1-3; D remains ambiguous. Per germline, CDR1 SEHNR and CDR2 FQNEAQ (reference sequence). This CDR3 region has 14 residues. Trimming removed 4 bases at V and 0 bases at J, with 7 bases between. CDR3 residues: CASSSTSSGNTIYF. The CDR3 DNA is TGTGCCAGCAGCTCCACGAGCTCTGGAAACACCATATATTTT.

This clone was found a few times. J is TRBJ1-2 and V is TRBV4-1, with D unclear. Germline lookup yields CDR1 MGHRA and CDR2 YSYEKL. The germline V and J ends were trimmed by 0 bases and 3 bases, with 5 bases remaining between them. The length of the CDR3 is 13 residues. The CDR3 region is CASSQEQYYGYTF. CDR3 bases: TGCGCCAGCAGCCAAGAACAATACTATGGCTACACCTTC.